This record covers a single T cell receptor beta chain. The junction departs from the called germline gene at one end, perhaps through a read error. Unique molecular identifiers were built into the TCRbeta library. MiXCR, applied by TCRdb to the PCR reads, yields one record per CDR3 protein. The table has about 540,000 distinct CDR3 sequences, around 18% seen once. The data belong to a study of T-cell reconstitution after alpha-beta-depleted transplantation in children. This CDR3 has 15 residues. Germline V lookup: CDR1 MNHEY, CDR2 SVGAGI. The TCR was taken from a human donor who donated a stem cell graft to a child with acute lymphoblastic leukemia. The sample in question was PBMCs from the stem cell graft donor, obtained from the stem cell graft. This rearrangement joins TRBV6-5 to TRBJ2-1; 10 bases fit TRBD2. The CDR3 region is CASSSASGSYSSRLF. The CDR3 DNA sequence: TGTGCCAGCAGTTCGGCTAGCGGGAGTTACTCTTCCAGGCTCTTC.